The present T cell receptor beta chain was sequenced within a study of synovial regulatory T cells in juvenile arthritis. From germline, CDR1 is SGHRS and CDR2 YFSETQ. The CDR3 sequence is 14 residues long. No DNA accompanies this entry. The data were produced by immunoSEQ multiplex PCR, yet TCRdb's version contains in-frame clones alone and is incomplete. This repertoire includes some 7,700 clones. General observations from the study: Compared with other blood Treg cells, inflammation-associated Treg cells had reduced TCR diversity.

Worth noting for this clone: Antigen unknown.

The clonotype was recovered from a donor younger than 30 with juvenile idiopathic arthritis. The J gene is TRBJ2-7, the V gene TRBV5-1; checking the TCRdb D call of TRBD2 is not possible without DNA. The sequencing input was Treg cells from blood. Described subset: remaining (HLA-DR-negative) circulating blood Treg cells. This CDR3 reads CASSFGPGLYEQYF. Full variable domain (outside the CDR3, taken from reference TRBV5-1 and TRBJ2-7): KAGVTQTPRYLIKTRGQQVTLSCSPISGHRSVSWYQQTPGQGLQFLFEYFSETQRNKGNFPGRFSGRQFSNSRSEMNVSTLELGDSALYLCASSFGPGLYEQYFGPGTRLTVT.